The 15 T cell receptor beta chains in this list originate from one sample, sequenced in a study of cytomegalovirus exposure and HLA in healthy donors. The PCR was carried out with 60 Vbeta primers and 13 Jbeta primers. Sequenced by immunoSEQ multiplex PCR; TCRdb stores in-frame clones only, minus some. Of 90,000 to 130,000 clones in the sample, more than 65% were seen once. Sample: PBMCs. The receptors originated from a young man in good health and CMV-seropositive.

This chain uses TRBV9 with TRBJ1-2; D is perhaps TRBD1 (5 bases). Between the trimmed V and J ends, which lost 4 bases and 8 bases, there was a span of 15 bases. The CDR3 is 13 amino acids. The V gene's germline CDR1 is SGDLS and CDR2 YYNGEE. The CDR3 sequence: CASSPGVDGGYTF. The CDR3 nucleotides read TGTGCCAGCAGCCCGGGGGTCGATGGGGGCTACACCTTC.

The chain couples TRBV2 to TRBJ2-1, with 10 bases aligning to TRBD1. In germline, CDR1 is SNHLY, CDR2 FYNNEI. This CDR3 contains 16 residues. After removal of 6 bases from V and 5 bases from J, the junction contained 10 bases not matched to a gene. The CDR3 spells CASRETGGAADNEQFF. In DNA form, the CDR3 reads TGTGCCAGCAGGGAGACAGGGGGCGCGGCTGACAATGAGCAGTTCTTC. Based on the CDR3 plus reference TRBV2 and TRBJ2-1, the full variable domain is EPEVTQTPSHQVTQMGQEVILRCVPISNHLYFYWYRQILGQKVEFLVSFYNNEISEKSEIFDDQFSVERPDGSNFTLKIRSTKLEDSAMYFCASRETGGAADNEQFFGPGTRLTVL.

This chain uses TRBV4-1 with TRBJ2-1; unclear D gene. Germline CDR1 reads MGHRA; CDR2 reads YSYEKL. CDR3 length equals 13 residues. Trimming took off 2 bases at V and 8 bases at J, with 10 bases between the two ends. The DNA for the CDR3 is TGCGCCAGCAGCCAACCCTCCCCAGATGAGCAGTTCTTC. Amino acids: CASSQPSPDEQFF.

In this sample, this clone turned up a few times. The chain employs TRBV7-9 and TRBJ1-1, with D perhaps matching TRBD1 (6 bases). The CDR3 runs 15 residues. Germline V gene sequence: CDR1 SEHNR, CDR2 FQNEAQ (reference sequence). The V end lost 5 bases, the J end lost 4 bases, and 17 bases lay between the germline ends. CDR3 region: CASSPAGGGSTEAFF. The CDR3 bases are TGTGCCAGCAGCCCAGCTGGGGGGGGCTCCACTGAAGCTTTCTTT.

For the CDR3, the DNA is TGTGCCAGCAGTTTATCCGCAGGGGGCCATCAGCCCCAGCATTTT. This sequence encodes CASSLSAGGHQPQHF. The genes are TRBV27 and TRBJ1-5; the match to TRBD1 covers 8 bases. The CDR3 is 15 amino acids. Germline V lookup: CDR1 MNHEY, CDR2 SMNVEV (reference sequence). Trimming took 0 bases from V and 5 from J; bases not matched to a gene: 3.

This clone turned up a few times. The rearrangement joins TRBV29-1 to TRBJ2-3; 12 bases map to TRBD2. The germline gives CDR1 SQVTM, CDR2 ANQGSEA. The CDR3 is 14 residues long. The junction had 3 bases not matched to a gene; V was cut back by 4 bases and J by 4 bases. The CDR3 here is CSVASGGASDTQYF. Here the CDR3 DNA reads TGCAGCGTTGCTAGCGGGGGGGCATCAGATACGCAGTATTTT.

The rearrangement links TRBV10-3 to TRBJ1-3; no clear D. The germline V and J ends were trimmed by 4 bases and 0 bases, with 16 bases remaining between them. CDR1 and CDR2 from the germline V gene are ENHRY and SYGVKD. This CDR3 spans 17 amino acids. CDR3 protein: CAISAYPGKSSGNTIYF. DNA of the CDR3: TGTGCCATCAGTGCCTACCCGGGGAAGAGCTCTGGAAACACCATATATTTT.

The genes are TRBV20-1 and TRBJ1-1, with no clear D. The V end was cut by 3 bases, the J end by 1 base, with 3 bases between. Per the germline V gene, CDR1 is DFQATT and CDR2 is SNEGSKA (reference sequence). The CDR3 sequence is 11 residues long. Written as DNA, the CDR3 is TGCAGTGCTAGCAAGAACACTGAAGCTTTCTTT. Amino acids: CSASKNTEAFF.

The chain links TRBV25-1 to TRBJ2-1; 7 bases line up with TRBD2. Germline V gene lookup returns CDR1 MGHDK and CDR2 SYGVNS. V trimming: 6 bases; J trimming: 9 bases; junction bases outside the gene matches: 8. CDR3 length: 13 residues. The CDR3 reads CASRDREEGEQFF. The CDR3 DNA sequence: TGTGCCAGCAGGGACCGGGAGGAGGGTGAGCAGTTCTTC.

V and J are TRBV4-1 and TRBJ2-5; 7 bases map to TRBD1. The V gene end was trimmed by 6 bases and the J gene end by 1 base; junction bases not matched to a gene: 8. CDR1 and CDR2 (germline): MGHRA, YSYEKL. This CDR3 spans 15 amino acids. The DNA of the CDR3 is TGCGCCAGCAGTCCCTCCCGGGACAGCCAAGAGACCCAGTACTTC. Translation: CASSPSRDSQETQYF.

CDR3 region: CSAMGGTYNEQFF. Here the CDR3 DNA reads TGCAGCGCGATGGGGGGAACCTACAATGAGCAGTTCTTC. The chain joins TRBV29-1 to TRBJ2-1; possibly TRBD2 for D (6 bases). Trimming took off 7 bases at V and 2 bases at J, with 12 bases between the two ends. Germline values: CDR1 SQVTM, CDR2 ANQGSEA. The CDR3 length is 13 residues.

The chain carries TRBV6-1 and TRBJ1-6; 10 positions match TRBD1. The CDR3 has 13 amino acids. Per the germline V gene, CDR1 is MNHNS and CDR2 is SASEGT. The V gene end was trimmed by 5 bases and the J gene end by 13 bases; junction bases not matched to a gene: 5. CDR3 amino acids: CASSSRTGGPLHF. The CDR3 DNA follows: TGTGCCAGCAGTTCCCGGACAGGGGGTCCCCTCCACTTT.

This chain's CDR3 is CASSLVGGGDNFPTEAFF. Here the CDR3 DNA reads TGTGCCAGCAGCTTAGTGGGCGGGGGCGATAATTTCCCCACTGAAGCTTTCTTT. V and J are TRBV11-2 and TRBJ1-1; tentatively, D is TRBD1 (6 bases). V was clipped by 1 base and J by 4 bases, with 22 bases between them. Germline V lookup: CDR1 SGHAT, CDR2 FQNNGV. The CDR3 extends over 18 amino acids.

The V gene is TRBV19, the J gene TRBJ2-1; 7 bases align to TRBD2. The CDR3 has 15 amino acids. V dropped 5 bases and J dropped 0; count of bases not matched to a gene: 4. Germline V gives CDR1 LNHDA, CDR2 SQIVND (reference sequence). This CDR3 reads CASSVGGNSYNEQFF. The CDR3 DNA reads TGTGCCAGTAGTGTGGGAGGGAACTCCTACAATGAGCAGTTCTTC.

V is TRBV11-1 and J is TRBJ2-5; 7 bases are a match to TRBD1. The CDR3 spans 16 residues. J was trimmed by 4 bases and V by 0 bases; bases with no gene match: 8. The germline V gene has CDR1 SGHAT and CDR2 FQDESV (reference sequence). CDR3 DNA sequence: TGTGCCAGCAGCTTAGCGGCAGGGGGATCAGGAGAGACCCAGTACTTC. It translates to CASSLAAGGSGETQYF. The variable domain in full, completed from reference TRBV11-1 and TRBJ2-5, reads EAEVAQSPRYKITEKSQAVAFWCDPISGHATLYWYRQILGQGPELLVQFQDESVVDDSQLPKDRFSAERLKGVDSTLKIQPAELGDSAMYLCASSLAAGGSGETQYFGPGTRLLVL.